The clone carrying this T cell receptor beta chain was seen just once. TCRdb's copy holds only in-frame clones and misses some; the assay was immunoSEQ multiplex PCR. Of hundreds of thousands of clones listed, approximately 85% are singletons. There are 14 residues in the CDR3. J lost 7 bases, V lost 1 base, and 6 bases had no gene match. CDR1 and CDR2 (germline): SGHDT, YYEEEE. This entry is derived from a study of blood T cell repertoires in COVID-19. The overall study: Sources were T cells, B-cell-depleted T cells, or PBMCs; the material itself was cDNA or gDNA.

The sample consisted of PBMCs or T cells enriched from blood (not recorded which). This TCR came from a woman aged 45-59 years with acute COVID-19. The chain is built from TRBV5-6 and TRBJ1-2, with TRBD1 identical over 8 bases. CDR3 nucleotide sequence: TGTGCCAGCAGCTTGACCGACAGGGGTAGTGGCTACACCTTC. Protein: CASSLTDRGSGYTF.